This paragraph covers one T cell receptor (beta chain) sequence. Its antigen remains unknown. Post-ART PBMC samples numbered at least two per donor, and pre-ART ones at least one. This record belongs to a study of long-term antiretroviral therapy in people with HIV. Study results and limitations: Pre-ART expanded TRB clones stayed dominant throughout, though often decreasing after ART. The study found that diversity rose after ART but stayed below transplant donor controls.

At the survey level, the v3.0 immunoSEQ assay was run. Some clones are missing from TCRdb's copy, which holds only in-frame ones; the method was immunoSEQ multiplex PCR. The sample holds approximately 26,000 clones, 75% to 85% seen once. The sequence came from a middle-aged man with HIV. Sequences were derived from unsorted PBMCs, sampled 2.9 years after starting antiretroviral therapy.

The chain's CDR3 is CASSPKDSEAFF. CDR3 nucleotides: TGTGCCAGCTCCCCCAAAGACAGTGAAGCTTTCTTT. The chain joins TRBV18 to TRBJ1-1; D possibly corresponds to TRBD1 (5 bases). The germline V and J ends were trimmed by 6 bases and 7 bases, with 12 bases remaining between them. The germline V gene has CDR1 KGHSH and CDR2 LQKENI. This CDR3 contains 12 residues.